This T cell receptor (beta chain) was captured in a study of vaccination effects on CD4 cells after COVID-19. Of note for this clone: Its antigen is unknown.

CDR1 is LGHDT and CDR2 is YNNKEL in the germline V gene (reference sequence). The CDR3 covers 14 residues. Trimming stripped 4 bases from V and 1 base from J, with 8 bases between. ViraFEST expansion of antigen-specific CD4+ T cells with viral peptide pools preceded sequencing. After about 10 days in culture, the CD4+ T cells were isolated. Vaccine recipients had no previous SARS-CoV-2 infection; their nucleocapsid antibodies were negative. TCRdb's table, derived via immunoSEQ multiplex PCR, lists solely in-frame clones and lacks some. The sample has 27,000 or so clones; about 70% are singletons. The J gene is TRBJ1-5, the V gene TRBV3-1 (or the pseudogene TRBV3-2); D is perhaps TRBD1 (5 bases). The sequence derives from a human donor who received a COVID-19 vaccine. The sequenced sample was CD4+ T cells from PBMCs cultured with SARS-CoV-2 spike peptides, obtained before COVID-19 vaccination. Here the CDR3 reads CASSPGISNQPQHF. Written as DNA, the CDR3 is TGTGCCAGCAGCCCAGGGATCAGCAATCAGCCCCAGCATTTT.